A single sample is the source of the 4 T cell receptor beta chains below, sequenced in a study of neurological immune-mediated disorders. One entry per CDR3 protein results from TCRdb running MiXCR on the 5' RACE reads. The profile covers tens of thousands of distinct CDR3 sequences, with roughly 10% appearing a single time and 6% to 8.5% taken by the ten largest. Time point of the sample: longitudinal time-point 1 (baseline). Sample: PBMCs. These TCRs come from a male donor with HTLV-1-associated myelopathy (HAM/TSP).

This clonotype was detected many times. The CDR3, as DNA: TGTGCCAGCAGCAATCAGGTGGATCAGCCCCAGCATTTT. This sequence encodes CASSNQVDQPQHF. V gene TRBV5-6 combines with J gene TRBJ1-5, with D uncertain. This CDR3 is 13 amino acids long. Trimming took off 4 bases at V and 5 bases at J, with 10 bases between the two ends. Germline values: CDR1 SGHDT, CDR2 YYEEEE.

This clonotype has at least ten counts. The CDR3 region is CASSLSRGQQDQPQHF. CDR3 in DNA: TGTGCCAGCAGCTTGAGTAGGGGACAGCAAGATCAGCCCCAGCATTTT. The chain has TRBV7-9 and TRBJ1-5, with 7 nucleotides matching TRBD1. Trimming removed 3 bases from V and 5 bases from J; junction bases left unmatched: 10. Germline CDR1 SEHNR, CDR2 FQNEAQ (reference sequence). The CDR3 length is 16 residues.

This clonotype was observed many times. The chain links TRBV5-1 to TRBJ2-1, with a tentative D call TRBD2 (6 bases). Germline CDR1 reads SGHRS; CDR2 reads YFSETQ. The CDR3 contains 16 residues. V was pared by 0 bases and J by 2 bases, with 12 bases between. CDR3 coding DNA: TGCGCCAGCAGCTTGGGGGGCGGGGCCGCCTACAATGAGCAGTTCTTC. This gives the protein CASSLGGGAAYNEQFF.

This clonotype was observed at least ten times. This chain joins TRBV6-5 and TRBJ2-5; D unresolved. V was clipped by 4 bases and J by 13 bases, with 19 bases between them. Germline V gene lookup returns CDR1 MNHEY and CDR2 SVGAGI. This CDR3 comprises 13 residues. The chain's CDR3 is CASSSFPTRSGYF. CDR3 DNA: TGTGCCAGCAGTTCCTTCCCGACCCGGTCTGGGTACTTC.